Listed below are T cell receptor beta chains from one sample, sequenced in a study of CD8 T cells in ankylosing spondylitis. TCRdb passed the 5' RACE reads through MiXCR, listing each CDR3 protein once. The sample has about 240,000 distinct CDR3 sequences, about 10% seen once. Sequencing was performed on blood, either unsorted or a sorted T cell fraction (not recorded which). The receptors come from a male donor with ankylosing spondylitis or in good health (not recorded which). The CDR3 runs from the conserved cysteine through the conserved F or W. The order of the fields is J gene, clone size, D gene, V gene, CDR3 DNA, CDR3 protein. D genes are given only for firm matches. Clone sizes are given selectively: once, few, many, or a class where the clone is expanded.

j_gene: TRBJ1-5; abundance: many; d_gene: NA; v_gene: TRBV20-1; CDR3nt: TGCAGTGCTCGGGACGCCCCAGATCAGCCCCAGCATTTT; CDR3aa: CSARDAPDQPQHF
j_gene: TRBJ2-2; abundance: many; d_gene: TRBD2; v_gene: TRBV20-1; CDR3nt: TGCAGTGCTAGAGCGGGGGGGCCGGGCACCGGGGAGCTGTTTTTT; CDR3aa: CSARAGGPGTGELFF
j_gene: TRBJ1-2; abundance: many; d_gene: NA; v_gene: TRBV4-1; CDR3nt: TGCGCCAGCAGCCAAGAAAACAGCGGTGACTATGGCTACACCTTC; CDR3aa: CASSQENSGDYGYTF
j_gene: TRBJ2-3; abundance: NA; d_gene: NA; v_gene: TRBV12-3/TRBV12-4; CDR3nt: TGTGCCTGCAGTTTGGAAAATAGCGCGGGGCAGTATTTT; CDR3aa: CACSLENSAGQYF
j_gene: TRBJ1-3; abundance: many; d_gene: NA; v_gene: TRBV20-1; CDR3nt: TGCAGTGCTAGAAACAGGGACCTCTCTGGAAACACCATATATTTT; CDR3aa: CSARNRDLSGNTIYF
j_gene: TRBJ1-1; abundance: many; d_gene: NA; v_gene: TRBV5-1; CDR3nt: TGCGCCAGCAGCTTGGGAACAGGGCGAACTGAAGCTTTCTTT; CDR3aa: CASSLGTGRTEAFF
j_gene: TRBJ1-1; abundance: NA; d_gene: NA; v_gene: TRBV11-3; CDR3nt: TGTGCCAGCAGCTTAGTCAGCAGGGACACTGAAGCTTTCTTT; CDR3aa: CASSLVSRDTEAFF
j_gene: TRBJ1-2; abundance: few; d_gene: TRBD1; v_gene: TRBV2; CDR3nt: TGTGCCAGCAGTGTCGACAGGGGGCAAGGCTACACCTTC; CDR3aa: CASSVDRGQGYTF
j_gene: TRBJ2-1; abundance: many; d_gene: NA; v_gene: TRBV9; CDR3nt: TGTGCCAGCAGCGTAGTTAACAATGAGCAGTTCTTC; CDR3aa: CASSVVNNEQFF
j_gene: TRBJ2-7; abundance: many; d_gene: NA; v_gene: TRBV30; CDR3nt: TGTGCCTCGTGGCGGCTAAATCTCAACGAGCAGTACTTC; CDR3aa: CASWRLNLNEQYF
j_gene: TRBJ2-3; abundance: many; d_gene: NA; v_gene: TRBV5-1; CDR3nt: TGCGCCAGCAGCTTGAGCATAGACACAGATACGCAGTATTTT; CDR3aa: CASSLSIDTDTQYF
j_gene: TRBJ1-5; abundance: NA; d_gene: NA; v_gene: TRBV20-1; CDR3nt: TGCAGTGCTAGAGATAAGGGGCACTGGCTCCCTTATAGCAATCAGCCCCAGCATTTT; CDR3aa: CSARDKGHWLPYSNQPQHF
j_gene: TRBJ2-1; abundance: NA; d_gene: NA; v_gene: TRBV5-1; CDR3nt: TGCGCCAGCAGACAGGGTTCCTACAATGAGCAGTTCTTC; CDR3aa: CASRQGSYNEQFF
j_gene: TRBJ1-5; abundance: NA; d_gene: TRBD1; v_gene: TRBV10-3; CDR3nt: TGTGCCATCAGCGACAGGGGGCTGAGCAATCAGCCCCAGCATTTT; CDR3aa: CAISDRGLSNQPQHF
j_gene: TRBJ2-6; abundance: few; d_gene: TRBD2; v_gene: TRBV27; CDR3nt: TGTGCCAGCAGTGACCTGCTAGCGGGACAGAGAATGTACTCTGGGGCCAACGTCCTGACTTTC; CDR3aa: CASSDLLAGQRMYSGANVLTF
j_gene: TRBJ1-3; abundance: many; d_gene: NA; v_gene: TRBV5-1; CDR3nt: TGCGCCAGCAGCCCAGAGGCTGGAAACACCATATATTTT; CDR3aa: CASSPEAGNTIYF
j_gene: TRBJ2-1; abundance: many; d_gene: TRBD2; v_gene: TRBV10-3; CDR3nt: TGTGCCATCAGACGCCGACTAGCGGGAGAAGGGAATGAGCAGTTCTTC; CDR3aa: CAIRRRLAGEGNEQFF
j_gene: TRBJ1-6; abundance: many; d_gene: NA; v_gene: TRBV12-3/TRBV12-4; CDR3nt: TGTGCCAGCAGTTTCGGGAGCTCCTATAATTCACCCCTCCACTTT; CDR3aa: CASSFGSSYNSPLHF
j_gene: TRBJ2-3; abundance: many; d_gene: TRBD1; v_gene: TRBV27; CDR3nt: TGTGCCAGCAGCTCGGGGACAGGGGGAGTGGATACGCAGTATTTT; CDR3aa: CASSSGTGGVDTQYF
j_gene: TRBJ2-3; abundance: many; d_gene: TRBD2; v_gene: TRBV5-1; CDR3nt: TGCGCCAGCAGAAGACTAGCGGGGGTCACAGATACGCAGTATTTT; CDR3aa: CASRRLAGVTDTQYF
j_gene: TRBJ1-1; abundance: NA; d_gene: NA; v_gene: TRBV29-1; CDR3nt: TGCAGCGTGGCCGATAGTGCCACTGAAGCTTTCTTT; CDR3aa: CSVADSATEAFF
j_gene: TRBJ2-5; abundance: many; d_gene: TRBD1; v_gene: TRBV25-1; CDR3nt: TGTGCCAGCTCCCGACAGGGATGGCAGGAGACCCAGTACTTC; CDR3aa: CASSRQGWQETQYF
j_gene: TRBJ2-7; abundance: many; d_gene: TRBD2; v_gene: TRBV20-1; CDR3nt: TGCAGTGCCGCGTCCCTAGCGGGGGGGCCCAACGAGCAGTACTTC; CDR3aa: CSAASLAGGPNEQYF
j_gene: TRBJ1-2; abundance: many; d_gene: NA; v_gene: TRBV30; CDR3nt: TGTGCCTGGGGTGACGGCTATGGCTACACCTTC; CDR3aa: CAWGDGYGYTF
j_gene: TRBJ1-6; abundance: NA; d_gene: TRBD1; v_gene: TRBV6-1; CDR3nt: TGTGCCAGCAGTAAATTGACAGGGGAAAGTTCACCCCTCCACTTT; CDR3aa: CASSKLTGESSPLHF
j_gene: TRBJ1-2; abundance: many; d_gene: TRBD1; v_gene: TRBV6-1; CDR3nt: TGTGCCAGCAGAAGCCAGGACAGGCTGAACTATGGCTACACCTTC; CDR3aa: CASRSQDRLNYGYTF
j_gene: TRBJ1-5; abundance: few; d_gene: TRBD1; v_gene: TRBV30; CDR3nt: TGTGCCTGGATATTCGGGCAGGGGGCTCGGCAGCCCCAGCATTTT; CDR3aa: CAWIFGQGARQPQHF
j_gene: TRBJ2-1; abundance: many; d_gene: TRBD1; v_gene: TRBV5-6; CDR3nt: TGTGCCAGCAGCACCAACCGGGACAGGGGAAGCTCCTACAATGAGCAGTTCTTC; CDR3aa: CASSTNRDRGSSYNEQFF
j_gene: TRBJ1-1; abundance: many; d_gene: NA; v_gene: TRBV3-1; CDR3nt: TGTGCCAGCAGCCAAGTTCAGGGGTCCAGTGAAGCTTTCTTT; CDR3aa: CASSQVQGSSEAFF
j_gene: TRBJ2-7; abundance: NA; d_gene: NA; v_gene: TRBV12-3/TRBV12-4; CDR3nt: TGTGCCAGCAGTTTCGACCAGCCCTACGAGCAGTACTTC; CDR3aa: CASSFDQPYEQYF
j_gene: TRBJ2-2; abundance: many; d_gene: NA; v_gene: TRBV5-1; CDR3nt: TGCGCCAGCAGCTTGTGGGGGGACTCCGGGGAGCTGTTTTTT; CDR3aa: CASSLWGDSGELFF
j_gene: TRBJ2-1; abundance: NA; d_gene: TRBD2; v_gene: TRBV2; CDR3nt: TGTGCCAGCGCCCTCGGTAGCGGGAGTTTTTCTGAGCAGTTCTTC; CDR3aa: CASALGSGSFSEQFF
j_gene: TRBJ2-7; abundance: NA; d_gene: NA; v_gene: TRBV10-3; CDR3nt: TGTGCCATCGGGGGGTACTGGGGAATATGCTACGAGCAGTACTTC; CDR3aa: CAIGGYWGICYEQYF
j_gene: TRBJ2-2; abundance: few; d_gene: NA; v_gene: TRBV5-1; CDR3nt: TGCGCCAGCAGCTTGGCCCTATTTACTGGGGAAACCGGGGAGCTGTTTTTT; CDR3aa: CASSLALFTGETGELFF
j_gene: TRBJ2-7; abundance: NA; d_gene: NA; v_gene: TRBV20-1; CDR3nt: TGCAGTGCTAGGGGATCGGGAGACTCCTACGAGCAGTACTTC; CDR3aa: CSARGSGDSYEQYF
j_gene: TRBJ2-2; abundance: many; d_gene: NA; v_gene: TRBV20-1; CDR3nt: TGCAGTGCTTCTACCGCCGAGGGCCCCGGGGAGCTGTTTTTT; CDR3aa: CSASTAEGPGELFF
j_gene: TRBJ1-1; abundance: few; d_gene: NA; v_gene: TRBV14; CDR3nt: TGTGCCAGCACTCCGGGGGGCAGGAGGGACACTGAAGCTTTCTTT; CDR3aa: CASTPGGRRDTEAFF